These T cell receptor beta chains were read from a single sample in a study of T cell responses to AZD1222 COVID-19 vaccine. Clones were sequenced by immunoSEQ multiplex PCR, and TCRdb holds only the in-frame ones, with some missing. The sample consists of about 140,000 clones, roughly 92% of them appearing once. The material was peripheral blood, obtained on day 0 of AZD1222 vaccination. All receptors come from an adult in good health. Each CDR3 is given with its conserved first and last residue. D genes are given only for firm matches. Only some rows state a clone size, as once, few, many or a class for expanded clones.

clone size,V gene,D gene,J gene,CDR3 protein,CDR3 DNA
-,TRBV3-1/TRBV3-2,-,TRBJ1-1,CASKRDLGGTEAFF,TGTGCCAGCAAGAGGGATTTGGGGGGCACTGAAGCTTTCTTT
-,TRBV28,-,TRBJ2-3,CASSSQVGGVTDTQYF,TGTGCCAGCAGTTCGCAGGTCGGGGGCGTCACAGATACGCAGTATTTT
-,TRBV9,-,TRBJ2-7,CASSTAVGVGEQYF,TGTGCCAGCAGCACCGCCGTCGGGGTGGGCGAGCAGTACTTC
-,TRBV11-3,TRBD1,TRBJ2-3,CASGQGADTQYF,TGTGCCAGCGGACAGGGGGCAGATACGCAGTATTTT
once,TRBV27,TRBD1,TRBJ2-7,CASSPDRARSNEQYF,TGTGCCAGCAGTCCAGACAGGGCAAGAAGTAACGAGCAGTACTTC
-,TRBV6-5,-,TRBJ1-2,CASSAPRGANYGYTF,TGTGCCAGCAGCGCCCCGCGGGGAGCTAACTATGGCTACACCTTC
-,TRBV2,-,TRBJ1-2,CASSAGAYGYTF,TGTGCCAGCAGTGCGGGGGCCTATGGCTACACCTTC
-,TRBV18,-,TRBJ1-1,CASSPRGAVGTEAFF,TGTGCCAGCTCACCACGGGGGGCTGTAGGGACTGAAGCTTTCTTT
-,TRBV5-1,-,TRBJ2-2,CASSTRTLYGIGELFF,TGCGCCAGCAGCACCCGGACGTTATACGGGATCGGGGAGCTGTTTTTT
-,TRBV3-1/TRBV3-2,-,TRBJ1-2,CASSQWTGEHGYTF,TGTGCCAGCAGCCAGTGGACGGGCGAGCATGGCTACACCTTC
-,TRBV29-1,-,TRBJ1-4,CSVEVGTTNEKLFF,TGCAGCGTTGAAGTGGGGACAACTAATGAAAAACTGTTTTTT
-,TRBV6-6,TRBD1,TRBJ1-1,CASSRTHLTGANTEAFF,TGTGCCAGCAGTCGAACACACTTAACAGGGGCGAACACTGAAGCTTTCTTT
-,TRBV7-9,TRBD2,TRBJ2-7,CASSTTSGRAYEQYF,TGTGCCAGCAGCACAACTAGCGGGAGGGCCTACGAGCAGTACTTC
-,TRBV4-1,TRBD1,TRBJ2-7,CASSQPTIRTGLYF,TGCGCCAGCAGCCAACCAACTATTCGGACAGGGCTGTACTTC
once,TRBV28,-,TRBJ1-1,CASSAVGMNTEAFF,TGTGCCAGCAGCGCGGTAGGAATGAACACTGAAGCTTTCTTT
-,TRBV24-1,-,TRBJ1-2,CATSGWGLNYGYTF,TGTGCCACCAGTGGGTGGGGACTCAACTATGGCTACACCTTC
-,TRBV7-2,-,TRBJ2-2,CASTLRGPSDAGELFF,TGTGCCAGCACCTTAAGGGGACCTTCCGATGCCGGGGAGCTGTTTTTT
-,TRBV3-1/TRBV3-2,-,TRBJ2-7,CASSQGQAYEQYF,TGTGCCAGCAGCCAAGGTCAAGCCTACGAGCAGTACTTC
-,TRBV5-5,-,TRBJ1-6,CASRQTTSEGIPLHF,TGTGCCAGCAGGCAGACCACAAGCGAGGGGATACCCCTCCACTTT
-,TRBV20-1,-,TRBJ1-2,CSASSGYGYTF,TGCAGTGCTAGTTCGGGCTATGGCTACACCTTC
-,TRBV24-1,TRBD1,TRBJ2-3,CATSDLGTGGPDTQYF,TGTGCCACCAGTGATTTGGGGACAGGGGGCCCAGATACGCAGTATTTT
few,TRBV5-6,-,TRBJ1-1,CASRSFTGPTEAFF,TGTGCCAGCAGGTCTTTCACAGGGCCCACTGAAGCTTTCTTT
-,TRBV15,-,TRBJ2-7,CATSRDLGSSYEQYF,TGTGCCACCAGCAGAGATTTGGGGAGCTCCTACGAGCAGTACTTC
-,TRBV3-1/TRBV3-2,-,TRBJ1-2,CASSQDLGLNGYTF,TGTGCCAGCAGCCAAGATCTGGGTCTGAATGGCTACACCTTC
once,TRBV3-1/TRBV3-2,TRBD2,TRBJ2-1,CASSPNGEGGDEQFF,TGTGCCAGCAGCCCAAACGGGGAGGGTGGCGATGAGCAGTTCTTC
few,TRBV11-3,-,TRBJ2-7,CASSLVRGEQYF,TGTGCCAGCAGCTTAGTCCGGGGCGAGCAGTACTTC
-,TRBV5-1,-,TRBJ1-4,CASSLEGAPNEKLFF,TGCGCCAGCAGCTTGGAAGGGGCCCCTAATGAAAAACTGTTTTTT
-,TRBV6-4,-,TRBJ1-1,CASRPGDANTEAFF,TGTGCCAGCAGACCGGGGGACGCCAACACTGAAGCTTTCTTT
-,TRBV6-1,TRBD1,TRBJ1-1,CASGDNDRVEAFF,TGTGCCAGCGGTGACAATGACAGGGTTGAAGCTTTCTTT
once,TRBV7-2,TRBD1,TRBJ1-3,CASTLGRTGSSGNTIYF,TGTGCCAGCACCCTTGGACGGACAGGGAGCTCTGGAAACACCATATATTTT
-,TRBV27,TRBD1,TRBJ2-7,CASSLLGTGYYEQYF,TGTGCCAGCAGTTTATTAGGGACAGGGTACTACGAGCAGTACTTC